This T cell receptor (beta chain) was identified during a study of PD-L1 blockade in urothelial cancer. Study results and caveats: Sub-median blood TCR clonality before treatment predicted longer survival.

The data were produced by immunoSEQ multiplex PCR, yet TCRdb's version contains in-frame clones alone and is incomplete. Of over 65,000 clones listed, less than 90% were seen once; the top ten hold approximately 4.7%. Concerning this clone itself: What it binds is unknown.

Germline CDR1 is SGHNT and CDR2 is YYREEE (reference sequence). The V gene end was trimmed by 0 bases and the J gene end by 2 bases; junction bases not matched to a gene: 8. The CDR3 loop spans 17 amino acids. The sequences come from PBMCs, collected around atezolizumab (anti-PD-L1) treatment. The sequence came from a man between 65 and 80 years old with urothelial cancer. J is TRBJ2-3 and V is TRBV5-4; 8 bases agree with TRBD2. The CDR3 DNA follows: TGTGCCAGCAGCTTGGATTCGGCGGGAGGCTACACAGATACGCAGTATTTT. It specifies CASSLDSAGGYTDTQYF. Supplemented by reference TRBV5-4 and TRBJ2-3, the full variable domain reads ETGVTQSPTHLIKTRGQQVTLRCSSQSGHNTVSWYQQALGQGPQFIFQYYREEENGRGNFPPRFSGLQFPNYSSELNVNALELDDSALYLCASSLDSAGGYTDTQYFGPGTRLTVL.